The 13 T cell receptor beta chains listed next were all sequenced from one sample in a study of response to subunit inactivated influenza vaccine. TCRdb analysed the RT-PCR reads with MiXCR anew, one entry per CDR3 protein. The sample lists roughly 710,000 distinct CDR3 sequences, 11% to 15% occurring once. Sequencing was performed on PBMCs from blood, taken 14 to 15 days before vaccination. The receptors derive from a man aged 45-60 years who received an inactivated influenza vaccine.

This clonotype was recorded at least ten times. This chain links TRBV5-1 with TRBJ2-7; maybe TRBD2 (6 bases). Trimming pared 0 bases from V and 3 bases from J, leaving 10 bases between. Per germline, CDR1 SGHRS and CDR2 YFSETQ. This CDR3 has 14 residues. CDR3 sequence reads: CASSLAWRDYEQYF. DNA for the CDR3: TGCGCCAGCAGCTTGGCCTGGAGGGACTACGAGCAGTACTTC.

The gene calls are TRBV9 and TRBJ2-7; D is undetermined. CDR1 is SGDLS and CDR2 is YYNGEE in the germline V gene. CDR3 length: 18 amino acids. Trimming removed 4 bases at V and 0 bases at J, with 23 bases between. Written as DNA, the CDR3 is TGTGCCAGCAGCAAACGCCTTTCGGAGAGAATATACTCCTACGAGCAGTACTTC. Encoded protein: CASSKRLSERIYSYEQYF.

This clonotype came up a few times. This chain joins TRBV20-1 and TRBJ1-5, with a tentative D call TRBD1 (5 bases). The ends were cut back, 6 bases at V and 7 bases at J, with 16 bases in the middle. The CDR3 is 13 residues long. Germline V lookup: CDR1 DFQATT, CDR2 SNEGSKA (reference sequence). The CDR3 is CSALGGIQQPQHF. CDR3 sequence (DNA): TGCAGTGCGCTTGGGGGGATTCAGCAGCCCCAGCATTTT.

The chain recombines TRBV5-5 with TRBJ2-1; 8 positions match TRBD1. The CDR3 covers 14 residues. In germline, CDR1 is SGHKS, CDR2 YYEKEE (reference sequence). V shed 0 bases and J 8 bases; nucleotides not matched to a gene: 4. The CDR3 DNA reads as TGTGCCAGCAGCTTGGACCCAGGGGGCGATGAGCAGTTCTTC. Its protein product is CASSLDPGGDEQFF.

Ten or more counts support this clonotype. The V and J genes are TRBV20-1 and TRBJ2-4; the D is unclear. The CDR3 has 10 amino acids. The germline V gene encodes CDR1 DFQATT and CDR2 SNEGSKA (reference sequence). V was cut by 6 bases and J by 6 bases, with 6 bases left in between. The CDR3 DNA follows: TGCAGTGCCGTAGCAAACATTCAGTACTTC. Protein sequence: CSAVANIQYF.

This clonotype showed up just a few times. The chain employs TRBV13 and TRBJ1-2; no definite D call. The CDR3 loop spans 15 amino acids. Germline values: CDR1 PRHDT, CDR2 FYEKMQ (reference sequence). The ends were cut back, 4 bases at V and 6 bases at J, with 18 bases in the middle. The CDR3 here is CASSSLSVRAHGYTF. The CDR3 DNA reads as TGTGCCAGCAGCTCCCTCTCCGTGCGGGCCCATGGCTACACCTTC.

This clonotype was recorded a few times. The V call is TRBV5-1, the J call TRBJ1-4; 10 positions agree with TRBD1. This CDR3 region has 14 residues. Germline V gene sequence: CDR1 SGHRS, CDR2 YFSETQ. The V gene end was trimmed by 4 bases and the J gene end by 7 bases; junction bases not matched to a gene: 4. CDR3 coding DNA: TGCGCCAGCAGCGAGTGGACAGGGGGTGAAAAACTGTTTTTT. This codes for CASSEWTGGEKLFF.

This clonotype was observed a few times. The chain is built from TRBV28 and TRBJ2-5; 10 bases line up with TRBD2. CDR3 size: 14 residues. The germline V gene has CDR1 MDHEN and CDR2 SYDVKM. Trimming at V came to 5 bases and at J to 2 bases, leaving 2 bases not matched to a gene. The CDR3 loop is CASSERGGQETQYF. The CDR3 DNA is TGTGCCAGCAGTGAGCGGGGGGGACAAGAGACCCAGTACTTC. The whole variable domain, filled in from reference TRBV28 and TRBJ2-5, reads DVKVTQSSRYLVKRTGEKVFLECVQDMDHENMFWYRQDPGLGLRLIYFSYDVKMKEKGDIPEGYSVSREKKERFSLILESASTNQTSMYLCASSERGGQETQYFGPGTRLLVL.

A few counts support this clonotype. The chain links TRBV7-2 to TRBJ2-5; 7 nucleotides align to TRBD1. Germline CDR1 SGHTA, CDR2 FQGNSA. With 5 bases clipped from V and 4 bases from J, the junction kept 7 bases outside the gene matches. The CDR3 consists of 14 residues. CDR3 DNA: TGTGCCAGCAGCCATCGACAGGGTCCAGAGACCCAGTACTTC. It translates to CASSHRQGPETQYF.

This clonotype was observed a few times. J is TRBJ1-2 and V is TRBV29-1; D not certain. V shed 4 bases and J shed 1 base, with 4 bases lying between them. Germline values: CDR1 SQVTM, CDR2 ANQGSEA. The CDR3 extends over 11 amino acids. CDR3 sequence reads: CSVGLNYGYTF. CDR3 in DNA: TGCAGCGTTGGGCTTAACTATGGCTACACCTTC.

This chain connects TRBV12-3 or TRBV12-4 to TRBJ2-3, with D maybe TRBD2 (6 bases). There are 14 residues in the CDR3. Trimming stripped 6 bases from V and 2 bases from J, with 12 bases between. CDR3 sequence reads: CASRPAGHTDTQYF. The CDR3 DNA reads TGTGCCAGCAGACCTGCGGGGCACACAGATACGCAGTATTTT.

The chain couples TRBV7-9 to TRBJ2-7; the D gene could be TRBD1 or TRBD2 (5 bases each). Germline-derived CDR1 and CDR2 are SEHNR and FQNEAQ (reference sequence). The CDR3 runs 16 residues. V was clipped by 2 bases and J by 2 bases, with 16 bases between them. As DNA, the CDR3 is TGTGCCAGCAGCTTACCGACCGGGACGGCAACCTACGAGCAGTACTTC. Translated, it gives CASSLPTGTATYEQYF. Full variable domain (remainder filled in from reference TRBV7-9 and TRBJ2-7): DTGVSQNPRHKITKRGQNVTFRCDPISEHNRLYWYRQTLGQGPEFLTYFQNEAQLEKSRLLSDRFSAERPKGSFSTLEIQRTEQGDSAMYLCASSLPTGTATYEQYFGPGTRLTVT.

This clonotype was detected many times. V is TRBV18 and J is TRBJ2-7; perhaps TRBD2 as D (6 bases). CDR1 KGHSH and CDR2 LQKENI come from the germline V gene. Trimming removed 6 bases from V and 2 bases from J, with 17 bases in between. The CDR3 runs to 15 residues. CDR3 sequence reads: CASSPGVGLPYEQYF. The CDR3 DNA sequence: TGTGCCAGCTCTCCTGGGGTGGGACTTCCCTACGAGCAGTACTTC.